The 20 T cell receptor beta chains given below trace back to one sample, sequenced in a study of T-cell memory formation after mild COVID-19. Via MiXCR, TCRdb re-called the 5' RACE reads, giving one row per CDR3 protein. Among approximately 560,000 distinct CDR3 sequences listed, 15% to 20% were seen once. The sequenced material came from PBMCs or a T cell subset sorted from them (not recorded which). These receptors originate from an adult woman who had mild COVID-19 (a few samples of this study predate the infection). Cell type and time point are not known.

The chain combines TRBV4-2 with TRBJ2-3, with 8 bases matching TRBD2. V trimming: 4 bases; J trimming: 2 bases; junction bases outside the gene matches: 8. The germline gives CDR1 LGHNA, CDR2 YNFKEQ. The CDR3 contains 16 residues. CDR3 sequence reads: CASSPLAGGITDTQYF. The CDR3 coding sequence is TGTGCCAGCAGCCCGCTGGCGGGAGGCATCACAGATACGCAGTATTTT.

Only a few counts were recorded for this clonotype. V usage is TRBV29-1 and J usage is TRBJ1-4, with no clear D. The V end lost 0 bases, the J end lost 8 bases, and 4 bases lay between the germline ends. This CDR3 contains 11 residues. Germline values: CDR1 SQVTM, CDR2 ANQGSEA. CDR3 nucleotide sequence: TGCAGCGTTGAAGATCGGGAAAAACTGTTTTTT. Translated: CSVEDREKLFF.

The chain is built from TRBV20-1 and TRBJ2-3; 8 bases match TRBD1. V dropped 5 bases and J dropped 0; count of bases not matched to a gene: 7. The CDR3 length is 15 residues. Germline assignment: CDR1 DFQATT and CDR2 SNEGSKA (reference sequence). CDR3 sequence reads: CSAAPGQESTDTQYF. CDR3 DNA: TGCAGTGCTGCACCGGGACAGGAGAGCACAGATACGCAGTATTTT.

This clonotype was detected only a few times. The chain has TRBV27 and TRBJ2-7; TRBD1 matches 7 bases. The CDR3 runs to 15 residues. Germline lookup yields CDR1 MNHEY and CDR2 SMNVEV (reference sequence). V shed 6 bases and J 3 bases; nucleotides not matched to a gene: 11. The CDR3 loop is CASRLPGQSHYEQYF. In nucleotides, the CDR3 is TGTGCCAGCAGGCTACCGGGACAGTCCCACTACGAGCAGTACTTC.

The J gene is TRBJ1-1, the V gene TRBV5-1; D not certain. Looked up from germline, CDR1 is SGHRS and CDR2 is YFSETQ. Trimming shortened V by 4 bases and J by 0 bases, and 19 bases separated the two germline ends. The CDR3 contains 17 residues. Here the CDR3 DNA reads TGCGCCAGCAGCACCCCTGTGGGGAGAGAAGTGAACACTGAAGCTTTCTTT. This codes for CASSTPVGREVNTEAFF.

V usage is TRBV5-1 and J usage is TRBJ2-1; no reliable D call. The germline V gene has CDR1 SGHRS and CDR2 YFSETQ. This CDR3 is built from 13 residues. V lost 2 bases and J 6 bases, leaving 9 bases between the germline ends. CDR3 coding DNA: TGCGCCAGCAGCTTCTCACCCACCAATGAGCAGTTCTTC. Translation gives CASSFSPTNEQFF.

The chain is built from TRBV11-1 and TRBJ2-1, with D tentatively TRBD2 (5 bases). Germline V gene sequence: CDR1 SGHAT, CDR2 FQDESV (reference sequence). The CDR3 runs to 15 residues. V was pared by 1 base and J by 10 bases, with 17 bases between. This CDR3 is CASSLGLVLAGEQFF. The CDR3 nucleotides read TGTGCCAGCAGCTTAGGTCTGGTTCTAGCTGGCGAGCAGTTCTTC.

This clonotype appeared many times. The rearrangement joins TRBV6-5 to TRBJ2-5; the D gene is possibly TRBD2 (6 bases). The CDR3 is 14 residues long. Germline lookup yields CDR1 MNHEY and CDR2 SVGAGI. Between the trimmed V and J ends, which lost 2 bases and 5 bases, there was a span of 12 bases. In DNA form, the CDR3 reads TGTGCCAGCAGTTACGGAGGGACCTGGGAGACCCAGTACTTC. As protein: CASSYGGTWETQYF.

This clonotype turned up a few times. V gene TRBV9 combines with J gene TRBJ2-5; D is undetermined. Germline V lookup: CDR1 SGDLS, CDR2 YYNGEE. V was trimmed by 0 bases and J by 3 bases, leaving 12 bases between them. The CDR3 is 15 amino acids. The CDR3 nucleotides are TGTGCCAGCAGCGTAGGTCCGGTTAGAGAAGAGACCCAGTACTTC. Residues: CASSVGPVREETQYF.

This clonotype was counted ten times or more. One end of the junction is discordant with germline, which a read error may explain. CDR3 coding DNA: TGCAGTGCCAGAGGAGGGGGGTACTATGGCTACACCTTC. Its translation is CSARGGGYYGYTF. V gene TRBV20-1 combines with J gene TRBJ1-2, with D perhaps matching TRBD1 (6 bases). CDR1 is DFQATT and CDR2 is SNEGSKA in the germline V gene (reference sequence). The CDR3 runs to 13 residues.

The V gene is TRBV7-2, the J gene TRBJ1-2; no firm D call. Trimming pared 0 bases from V and 3 bases from J, leaving 8 bases between. This CDR3 is 14 amino acids long. CDR1 and CDR2 (germline): SGHTA, FQGNSA. This chain's CDR3 is CASSLARSHYGYTF. The CDR3 DNA sequence: TGTGCCAGCAGCTTAGCGAGAAGTCACTATGGCTACACCTTC.

This clonotype was detected only once. The rearrangement joins TRBV30 to TRBJ2-1; D tentatively fits TRBD1 or TRBD2 (5 bases each). The CDR3 has 13 amino acids. The germline V and J ends were trimmed by 1 base and 7 bases, with 11 bases remaining between them. Per the germline V gene, CDR1 is GTSNPN and CDR2 is SVGIG (reference sequence). The CDR3 DNA reads TGTGCCTGGAGTGCTGGGGACGGAAATGAGCAGTTCTTC. This gives the protein CAWSAGDGNEQFF. Full variable domain (remainder filled in from reference TRBV30 and TRBJ2-1): SQTIHQWPATLVQPVGSPLSLECTVEGTSNPNLYWYRQAAGRGLQLLFYSVGIGQISSEVPQNLSASRPQDRQFILSSKKLLLSDSGFYLCAWSAGDGNEQFFGPGTRLTVL.

V gene TRBV24-1 combines with J gene TRBJ1-2; TRBD1 matches at 7 bases. V dropped 6 bases and J dropped 3; count of bases not matched to a gene: 6. The germline V gene encodes CDR1 KGHDR and CDR2 SFDVKD. This CDR3 spans 14 amino acids. CDR3 DNA sequence: TGTGCCACCAGTCTAACAGGGGTAGACTATGGCTACACCTTC. Translated, it gives CATSLTGVDYGYTF.

This clonotype has more than one count but fewer than ten. The rearrangement joins TRBV7-6 to TRBJ1-1, with 7 nucleotides matching TRBD1. The V segment lost 5 bases and the J segment 2 bases; nucleotides outside the gene matches: 5. The CDR3 has 14 amino acids. CDR1 and CDR2 from the germline V gene are SGHVS and FNYEAQ. CDR3 in amino acids: CASSQTGQNTEAFF. DNA for the CDR3: TGTGCCAGCAGCCAGACAGGGCAAAACACTGAAGCTTTCTTT.

This clonotype was observed a handful of times. The chain joins TRBV24-1 to TRBJ1-5, with D hard to call. V dropped 9 bases and J dropped 3 bases, with 11 bases sitting between them. Germline V gives CDR1 KGHDR, CDR2 SFDVKD. This CDR3 has 13 amino acids. CDR3: CATSGGNNQPQHF. CDR3 nucleotides: TGTGCCACCTCGGGAGGGAACAATCAGCCCCAGCATTTT.

This clonotype was observed many times. The chain uses TRBV6-2 or TRBV6-3 and TRBJ1-5; D is undetermined. CDR3 length equals 15 residues. Germline CDR1 MNHEY, CDR2 SVGEGT. V lost 3 bases and J 6 bases, leaving 15 bases between the germline ends. The CDR3 nucleotides read TGTGCCAGCAGTTATGAGGAGGCAGGCTCTCAGCCCCAGCATTTT. Its translation is CASSYEEAGSQPQHF.

There are a few counts of this clonotype. The chain recombines TRBV12-3 or TRBV12-4 with TRBJ2-7; TRBD1 matches at 10 bases. V was pared by 0 bases and J by 6 bases, with 2 bases of the junction left unmatched. The CDR3 contains 14 residues. The CDR3 nucleotides read TGTGCCAGCAGTTTAGCCGGGACAGGGGCCGAGCAGTACTTC. Amino acids: CASSLAGTGAEQYF.

In its sample, this clonotype was seen many times. The chain couples TRBV6-4 to TRBJ1-2; D is undetermined. This CDR3 region has 16 residues. Trimming shortened V by 0 bases and J by 4 bases, and 15 bases separated the two germline ends. CDR1 is MRHNA and CDR2 is SNTAGT in the germline V gene. The CDR3 DNA sequence: TGTGCCAGCAGTGACTCGGGTGGATACGGAGTCTATGGCTACACCTTC. It codes for CASSDSGGYGVYGYTF.

This rearrangement joins TRBV7-9 to TRBJ2-3; D uncertain. CDR1 SEHNR and CDR2 FQNEAQ come from the germline V gene (reference sequence). This CDR3 is built from 11 residues. V lost 7 bases to trimming and J lost 8 bases, with 10 bases between them. The CDR3 DNA reads as TGTGCCAGCACCAACCAAACTACGCAGTATTTT. Its protein product is CASTNQTTQYF.

The chain is built from TRBV25-1 and TRBJ2-1; D remains ambiguous. The CDR3 covers 14 residues. CDR1 and CDR2 (germline): MGHDK, SYGVNS. V shed 2 bases and J shed 7 bases, with 12 bases lying between them. DNA for the CDR3: TGTGCCAGCAGTGAAACCCGTTGGCCAAATGAGCAGTTCTTC. This codes for CASSETRWPNEQFF.